One and the same sample provided the 7 T cell receptor beta chains below, sequenced in a study of shared clonotypes between healthy human individuals. Assay used: immunoSEQ multiplex PCR; TCRdb lists only in-frame clones, some missing. The data show 450,000 to 550,000 clones, 79% seen once. The sample was PBMCs. These TCRs come from a woman in her 40s in good health. Some clones in this sample may be carry-over from other donors' samples.

DNA for the CDR3: TGTGCCAGCAGCCAGGTGGAGGGAAGCGAGCAGTACTTC. Its translation: CASSQVEGSEQYF. The chain has TRBV7-7 and TRBJ2-7; TRBD2 might be the D (6 bases). The CDR3 is 13 residues long. Per germline, CDR1 SSHAT and CDR2 FNYEAQ (reference sequence). The germline V and J ends were trimmed by 5 bases and 6 bases, with 14 bases remaining between them.

In its sample, this clone was seen a few times. The chain recombines TRBV13 with TRBJ2-5, with TRBD2 matching 12 bases. Per germline, CDR1 PRHDT and CDR2 FYEKMQ (reference sequence). V shed 5 bases, J shed 1 base, and the junction held 8 bases outside the gene matches. This CDR3 contains 17 residues. CDR3 region: CASSRTGLAGPQETQYF. The CDR3 nucleotides are TGTGCCAGCAGCCGGACGGGACTAGCGGGCCCCCAAGAGACCCAGTACTTC.

The J gene is TRBJ1-1, the V gene TRBV10-3, with D hard to call. V lost 0 bases to trimming and J lost 1 base, with 9 bases between them. Germline V gives CDR1 ENHRY, CDR2 SYGVKD. The CDR3 consists of 15 residues. The CDR3 DNA reads TGTGCCATCAGTGAGTCTCCCCTCAGGAACACTGAAGCTTTCTTT. This codes for CAISESPLRNTEAFF.

J is TRBJ2-4 and V is TRBV5-5; tentative D call: TRBD2 (6 bases). This CDR3 has 15 residues. CDR1 and CDR2 (germline): SGHKS, YYEKEE (reference sequence). The V end was cut by 4 bases, the J end by 10 bases, with 21 bases between. The CDR3 protein is CASSRGGGLTGIQYF. CDR3 DNA sequence: TGTGCCAGCAGCCGTGGAGGAGGGCTTACGGGGATTCAGTACTTC.

J is TRBJ2-3 and V is TRBV15, with a weak D call TRBD1 (5 bases). The V and J ends lost 4 bases and 1 base respectively, with 21 bases between them. Germline CDR1 and CDR2: LNHNV and YYDKDF (reference sequence). The CDR3 spans 18 residues. Here the CDR3 DNA reads TGTGCCACCAGCACAAACGGGCGGAATGTAGGGGGCACAGATACGCAGTATTTT. This translates into CATSTNGRNVGGTDTQYF.

This clone has only one observation. Other DNA variants within this sample encode the same CDR3. The chain couples TRBV5-4 to TRBJ2-6; D unclear. The CDR3 covers 15 residues. Germline V gives CDR1 SGHNT, CDR2 YYREEE (reference sequence). The germline V and J ends were trimmed by 0 bases and 1 base, with 5 bases remaining between them. In DNA form, the CDR3 reads TGTGCCAGCAGCTTGGGCCTATCTGGGGCCAACGTCCTGACTTTC. Translating gives CASSLGLSGANVLTF. The full variable domain, in which reference TRBV5-4 and TRBJ2-6 provide the parts outside the CDR3, is ETGVTQSPTHLIKTRGQQVTLRCSSQSGHNTVSWYQQALGQGPQFIFQYYREEENGRGNFPPRFSGLQFPNYSSELNVNALELDDSALYLCASSLGLSGANVLTFGAGSRLTVL.

J is TRBJ1-4 and V is TRBV2; D possibly corresponds to TRBD1 (5 bases). Germline V gives CDR1 SNHLY, CDR2 FYNNEI. V was shortened by 4 bases and J by 8 bases, with 14 bases between the two germline ends. The CDR3 spans 14 residues. Here the CDR3 reads CASSATDSGEKLFF. The CDR3 nucleotides read TGTGCCAGCAGTGCGACCGACAGTGGCGAAAAACTGTTTTTT.